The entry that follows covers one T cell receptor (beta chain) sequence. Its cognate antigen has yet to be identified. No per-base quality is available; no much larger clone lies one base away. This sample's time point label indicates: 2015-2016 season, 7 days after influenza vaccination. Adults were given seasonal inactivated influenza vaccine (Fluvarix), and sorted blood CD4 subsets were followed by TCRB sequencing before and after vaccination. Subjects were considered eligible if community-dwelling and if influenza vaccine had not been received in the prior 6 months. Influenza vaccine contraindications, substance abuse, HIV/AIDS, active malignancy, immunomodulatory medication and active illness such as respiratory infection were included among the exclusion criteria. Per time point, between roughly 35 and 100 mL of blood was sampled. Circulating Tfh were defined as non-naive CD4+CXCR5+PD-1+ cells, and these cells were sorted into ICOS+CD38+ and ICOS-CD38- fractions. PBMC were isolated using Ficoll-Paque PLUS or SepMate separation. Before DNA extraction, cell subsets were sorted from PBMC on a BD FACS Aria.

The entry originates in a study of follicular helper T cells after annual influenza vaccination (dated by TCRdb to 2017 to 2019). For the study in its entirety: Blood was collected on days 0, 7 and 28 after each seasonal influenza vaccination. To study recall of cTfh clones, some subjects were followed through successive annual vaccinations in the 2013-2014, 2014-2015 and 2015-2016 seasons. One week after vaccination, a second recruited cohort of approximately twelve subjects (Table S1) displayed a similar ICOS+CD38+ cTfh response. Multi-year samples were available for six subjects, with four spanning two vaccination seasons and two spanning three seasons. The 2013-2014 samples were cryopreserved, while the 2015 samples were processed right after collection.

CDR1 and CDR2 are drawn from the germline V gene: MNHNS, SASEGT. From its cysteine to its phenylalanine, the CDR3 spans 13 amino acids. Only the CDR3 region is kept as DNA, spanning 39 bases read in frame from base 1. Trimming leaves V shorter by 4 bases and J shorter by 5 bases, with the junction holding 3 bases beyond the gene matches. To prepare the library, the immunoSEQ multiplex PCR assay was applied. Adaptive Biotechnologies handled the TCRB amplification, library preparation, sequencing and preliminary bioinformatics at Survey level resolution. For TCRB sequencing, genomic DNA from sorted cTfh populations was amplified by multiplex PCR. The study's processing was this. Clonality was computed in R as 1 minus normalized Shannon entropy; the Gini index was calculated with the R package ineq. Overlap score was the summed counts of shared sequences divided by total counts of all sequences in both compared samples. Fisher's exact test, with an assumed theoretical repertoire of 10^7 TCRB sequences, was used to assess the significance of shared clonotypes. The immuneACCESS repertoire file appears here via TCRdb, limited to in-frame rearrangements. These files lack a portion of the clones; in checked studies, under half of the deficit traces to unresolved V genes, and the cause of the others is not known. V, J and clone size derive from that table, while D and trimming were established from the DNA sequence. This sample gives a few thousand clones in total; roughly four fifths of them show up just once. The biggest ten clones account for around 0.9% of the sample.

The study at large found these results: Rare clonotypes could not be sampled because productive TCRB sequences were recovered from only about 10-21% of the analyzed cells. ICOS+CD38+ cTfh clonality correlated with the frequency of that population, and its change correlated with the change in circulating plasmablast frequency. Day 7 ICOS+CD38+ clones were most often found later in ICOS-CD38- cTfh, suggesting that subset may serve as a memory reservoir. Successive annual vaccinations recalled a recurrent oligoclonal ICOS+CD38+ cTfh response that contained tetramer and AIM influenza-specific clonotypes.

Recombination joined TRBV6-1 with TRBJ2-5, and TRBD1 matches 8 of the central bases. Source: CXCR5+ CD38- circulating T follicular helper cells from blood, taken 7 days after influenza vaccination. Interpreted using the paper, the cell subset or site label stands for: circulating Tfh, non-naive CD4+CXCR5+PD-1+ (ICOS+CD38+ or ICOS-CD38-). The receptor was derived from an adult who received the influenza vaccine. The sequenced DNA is TGTGCCAGCAGTGGACAGGGGAGCGAGACCCAGTACTTC. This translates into CASSGQGSETQYF.